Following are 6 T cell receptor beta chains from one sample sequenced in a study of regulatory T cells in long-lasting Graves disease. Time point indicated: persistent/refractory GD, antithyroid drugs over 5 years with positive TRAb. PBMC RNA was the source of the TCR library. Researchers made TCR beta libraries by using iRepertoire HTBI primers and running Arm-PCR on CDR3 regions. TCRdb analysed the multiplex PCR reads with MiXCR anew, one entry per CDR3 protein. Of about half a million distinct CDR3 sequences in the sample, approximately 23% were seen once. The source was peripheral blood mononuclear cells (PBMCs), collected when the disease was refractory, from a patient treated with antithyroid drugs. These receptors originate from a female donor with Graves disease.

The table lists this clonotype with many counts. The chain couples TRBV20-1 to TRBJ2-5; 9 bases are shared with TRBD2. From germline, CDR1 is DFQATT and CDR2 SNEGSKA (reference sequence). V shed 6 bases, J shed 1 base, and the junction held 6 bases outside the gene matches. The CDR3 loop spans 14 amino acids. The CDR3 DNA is TGCAGTGCGGAGAGCGGGAGGCTCCAAGAGACCCAGTACTTC. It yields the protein CSAESGRLQETQYF.

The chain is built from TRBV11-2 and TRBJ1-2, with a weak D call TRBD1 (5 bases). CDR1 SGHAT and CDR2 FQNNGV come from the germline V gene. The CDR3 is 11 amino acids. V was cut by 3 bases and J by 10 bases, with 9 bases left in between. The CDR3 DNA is TGTGCCAGCAGCTTGGGGCAGGACTACACCTTC. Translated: CASSLGQDYTF.

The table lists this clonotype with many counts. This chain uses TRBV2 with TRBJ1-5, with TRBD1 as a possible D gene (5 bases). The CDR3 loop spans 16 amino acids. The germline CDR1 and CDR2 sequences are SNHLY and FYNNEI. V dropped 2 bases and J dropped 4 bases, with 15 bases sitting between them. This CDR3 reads CASSETGRGKNQPQHF. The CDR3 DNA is TGTGCCAGCAGTGAAACGGGGAGGGGCAAAAATCAGCCCCAGCATTTT.

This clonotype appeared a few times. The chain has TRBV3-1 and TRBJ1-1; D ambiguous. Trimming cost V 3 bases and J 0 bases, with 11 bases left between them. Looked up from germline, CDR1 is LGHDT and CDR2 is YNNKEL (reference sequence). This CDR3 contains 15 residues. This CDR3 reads CASSQGTTLNTEAFF. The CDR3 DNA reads TGTGCCAGCAGCCAGGGAACTACCCTGAACACTGAAGCTTTCTTT.

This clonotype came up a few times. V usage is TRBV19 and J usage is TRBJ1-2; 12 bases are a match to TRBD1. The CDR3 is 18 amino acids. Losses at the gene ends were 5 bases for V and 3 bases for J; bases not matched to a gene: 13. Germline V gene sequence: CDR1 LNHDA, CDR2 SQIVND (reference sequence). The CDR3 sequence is CASSVKSPGQGAYYGYTF. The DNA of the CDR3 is TGTGCCAGTAGTGTCAAAAGCCCGGGACAGGGGGCTTACTATGGCTACACCTTC.

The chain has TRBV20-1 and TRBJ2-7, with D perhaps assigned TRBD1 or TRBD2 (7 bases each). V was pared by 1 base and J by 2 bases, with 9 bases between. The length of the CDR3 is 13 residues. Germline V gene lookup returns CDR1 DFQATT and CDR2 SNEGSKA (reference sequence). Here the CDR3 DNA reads TGCAGTGCTAGAGCAGGGGGGGCCTACGAGCAGTACTTC. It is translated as CSARAGGAYEQYF.